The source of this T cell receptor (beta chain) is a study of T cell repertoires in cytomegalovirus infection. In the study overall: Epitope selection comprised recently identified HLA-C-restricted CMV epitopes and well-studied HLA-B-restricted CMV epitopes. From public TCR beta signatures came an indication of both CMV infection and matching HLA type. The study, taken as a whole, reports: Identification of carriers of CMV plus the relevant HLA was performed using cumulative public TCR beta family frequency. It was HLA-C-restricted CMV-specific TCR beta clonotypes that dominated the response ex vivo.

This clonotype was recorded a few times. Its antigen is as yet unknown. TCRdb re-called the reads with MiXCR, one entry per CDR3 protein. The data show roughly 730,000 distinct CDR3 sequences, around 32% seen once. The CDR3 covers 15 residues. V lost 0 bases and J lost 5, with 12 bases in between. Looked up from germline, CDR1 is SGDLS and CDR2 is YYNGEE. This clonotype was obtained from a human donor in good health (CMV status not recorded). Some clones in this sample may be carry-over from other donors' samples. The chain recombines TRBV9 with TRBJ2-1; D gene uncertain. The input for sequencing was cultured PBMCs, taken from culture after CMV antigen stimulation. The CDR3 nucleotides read TGTGCCAGCAGCGTAGGGGGTGCGGCTCACAATGAGCAGTTCTTC. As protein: CASSVGGAAHNEQFF.